Following are 22 T cell receptor beta chains from one sample sequenced in a study of T cells expressing NK-cell markers. Reanalyzing the 5' RACE reads, TCRdb keeps one entry per CDR3 protein, without DNA. Its table lists over 150,000 distinct CDR3 sequences. Sequencing was done on a sample of blood T cells: a sorted CD56 or NKG2C T cell subset, CD4+ or CD8+ T cells, or bulk PBMC T cells (not recorded which). The source is a woman in her 50s in good health.

This chain uses TRBV6-5 with TRBJ2-2; the TCRdb D gene call, TRBD1, has no DNA to confirm it. The V gene's germline CDR1 is MNHEY and CDR2 SVGAGI. The CDR3 runs 15 residues. The CDR3 here is CASSYSLSGAGELFF.

This chain joins TRBV28 and TRBJ2-3. This CDR3 region has 14 residues. Germline CDR1 is MDHEN and CDR2 is SYDVKM. The CDR3 loop is CASSLGQKTDTQYF.

The chain links TRBV12-3 or TRBV12-4 to TRBJ2-3; no DNA is available, so the TRBD1 call from TCRdb remains unchecked. This CDR3 comprises 15 residues. CDR3 region: CASSSLDRGLDTQYF.

The chain employs TRBV13 and TRBJ2-5; TCRdb's assignment of TRBD1 cannot be checked, as there is no DNA. Per germline, CDR1 PRHDT and CDR2 FYEKMQ (reference sequence). The CDR3 is made up of 14 amino acids. CDR3 amino acids: CASSSRGGAETQYF.

The rearrangement uses TRBV5-4 and TRBJ2-1; TCRdb selects TRBD2, and the lack of DNA leaves this call unchecked. Germline V CDR1 and CDR2: SGHNT, YYREEE (reference sequence). This CDR3 has 13 amino acids. CDR3 protein: CATAGEAYNEQFF. The variable domain in full, completed from reference TRBV5-4 and TRBJ2-1, reads ETGVTQSPTHLIKTRGQQVTLRCSSQSGHNTVSWYQQALGQGPQFIFQYYREEENGRGNFPPRFSGLQFPNYSSELNVNALELDDSALYLCATAGEAYNEQFFGPGTRLTVL.

The chain joins TRBV25-1 to TRBJ1-5; TCRdb's D gene call, TRBD1, goes unchecked for lack of DNA. The CDR3 loop spans 14 amino acids. The V gene's germline CDR1 is MGHDK and CDR2 SYGVNS. The CDR3 is CASSGQGEGQPQHF. The variable domain in full, completed from reference TRBV25-1 and TRBJ1-5, reads EADIYQTPRYLVIGTGKKITLECSQTMGHDKMYWYQQDPGMELHLIHYSYGVNSTEKGDLSSESTVSRIRTEHFPLTLESARPSHTSQYLCASSGQGEGQPQHFGDGTRLSIL.

V gene TRBV25-1 combines with J gene TRBJ2-3; without DNA, the TCRdb call of TRBD1 cannot be checked. Germline V gene lookup returns CDR1 MGHDK and CDR2 SYGVNS. The CDR3 extends over 16 amino acids. CDR3 sequence reads: CASSRTGQGTLDTQYF.

The chain links TRBV25-1 to TRBJ1-6; the TRBD1 assignment by TCRdb is unverifiable without DNA. This CDR3 comprises 14 residues. The germline gives CDR1 MGHDK, CDR2 SYGVNS. The CDR3 loop is CASSVSGGFSPLHF.

The chain recombines TRBV7-9 with TRBJ1-5; TCRdb picks TRBD1, but there is no DNA to check that call. There are 14 residues in the CDR3. Germline V gene data show CDR1 as SEHNR and CDR2 as FQNEAQ (reference sequence). The CDR3 protein is CASSSSGQPQPQHF.

The chain couples TRBV12-3 or TRBV12-4 to TRBJ2-1; the TRBD2 assignment by TCRdb is unverifiable without DNA. The CDR3 loop spans 15 amino acids. CDR3 amino acids: CASSLARGPEREQFF.

V usage is TRBV20-1 and J usage is TRBJ2-7; TCRdb names TRBD1, which stays unverified in the absence of DNA. The germline V gene encodes CDR1 DFQATT and CDR2 SNEGSKA (reference sequence). This CDR3 has 14 residues. The CDR3 loop is CSAHMRDEPYEQYF.

This chain links TRBV11-3 with TRBJ2-1. CDR1 is SGHNT, CDR2 YENEEA, per germline. The CDR3 loop spans 15 amino acids. The CDR3 loop is CASSGEVYRSNEQFF.

The chain couples TRBV13 to TRBJ2-3; the D call from TCRdb, TRBD1, cannot be confirmed without DNA. The germline gives CDR1 PRHDT, CDR2 FYEKMQ (reference sequence). This CDR3 is built from 16 residues. The CDR3 here is CASSFLGQGTGDTQYF.

The chain uses TRBV29-1 and TRBJ2-1; TCRdb designates TRBD1, a call that cannot be tested without DNA. CDR3 length equals 16 residues. CDR1 is SQVTM and CDR2 is ANQGSEA in the germline V gene. The CDR3 region is CSVEGARDRAYNEQFF.

This sequence joins TRBV7-2 and TRBJ2-1; TCRdb returns TRBD1, unconfirmable since there is no DNA. CDR3 length: 19 amino acids. Per germline, CDR1 SGHTA and CDR2 FQGNSA. CDR3 residues: CASSFLWGQIVSSYNEQFF.

V is TRBV6-1 and J is TRBJ2-1; the D gene TCRdb calls, TRBD1, cannot be checked with no DNA. The CDR3 is 12 residues long. The germline V gene encodes CDR1 MNHNS and CDR2 SASEGT. This CDR3 reads CASTLLGDEQFF.

The chain links TRBV24-1 to TRBJ2-6; TCRdb's D call, TRBD2, is unchecked because there is no DNA. In germline, CDR1 is KGHDR, CDR2 SFDVKD. This CDR3 is built from 15 residues. The CDR3 here is CATGSGLSGANVLTF.

The chain employs TRBV13 and TRBJ2-3; absent DNA, TCRdb's TRBD2 call cannot be checked. CDR3 size: 16 residues. Germline CDR1 is PRHDT and CDR2 is FYEKMQ (reference sequence). The CDR3 protein is CASSASREGLADTQYF.

The V gene is TRBV11-2, the J gene TRBJ2-2; no DNA is available, so the TRBD2 call from TCRdb remains unchecked. CDR1 and CDR2 (germline): SGHAT, FQNNGV. The CDR3 totals 15 residues. The CDR3 sequence: CASSTPGLRTGELFF.

The V call is TRBV16, the J call TRBJ2-7; TCRdb's D gene call, TRBD2, goes unchecked for lack of DNA. The germline gives CDR1 KGHSY, CDR2 FQNENV. This CDR3 is 13 amino acids long. The CDR3 spells CASSQEGNYEQYF.

The chain links TRBV5-6 to TRBJ2-5; lacking DNA, the TRBD1 call made by TCRdb goes unchecked. The germline V gene has CDR1 SGHDT and CDR2 YYEEEE. CDR3 length equals 15 residues. CDR3 region: CASSLGGGSGKTQYF.

The chain uses TRBV11-3 and TRBJ2-1; the D gene TCRdb calls, TRBD2, cannot be checked with no DNA. This CDR3 contains 13 residues. Germline V gene sequence: CDR1 SGHNT, CDR2 YENEEA. The CDR3 protein is CASMAGGGREQFF.